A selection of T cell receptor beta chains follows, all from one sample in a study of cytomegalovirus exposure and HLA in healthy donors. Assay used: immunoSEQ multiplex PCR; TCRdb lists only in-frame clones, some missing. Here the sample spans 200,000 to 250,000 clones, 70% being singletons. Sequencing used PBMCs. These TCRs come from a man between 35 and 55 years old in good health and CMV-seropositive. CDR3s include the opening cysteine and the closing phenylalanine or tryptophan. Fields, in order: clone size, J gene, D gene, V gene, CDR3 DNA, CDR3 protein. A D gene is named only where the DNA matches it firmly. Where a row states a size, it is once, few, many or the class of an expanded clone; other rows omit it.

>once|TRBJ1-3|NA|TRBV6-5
TGTGCCAGCAGTTACAAGCCGTCTGGAAACACCATATATTTT
CASSYKPSGNTIYF
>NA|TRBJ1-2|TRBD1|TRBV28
TGTGCCAGCATCAGTACAGGGGGCGGCTATGGCTACACCTTC
CASISTGGGYGYTF
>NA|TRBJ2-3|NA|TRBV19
TGTGCCAGTAAGGACAGAGGCCCAGATACGCAGTATTTT
CASKDRGPDTQYF
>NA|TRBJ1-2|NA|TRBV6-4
TGTGCCAGCAGTGTAAAATGGGGGGGAACCAAAGGCCAAAACTATGGCTACACCTTC
CASSVKWGGTKGQNYGYTF
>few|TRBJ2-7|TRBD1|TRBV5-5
TGTGCCAGCAGCTTAGGACAGGGGCTCTCCTACGAGCAGTACTTC
CASSLGQGLSYEQYF
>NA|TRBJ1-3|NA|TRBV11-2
TGTGCCAGCAGCTTAGCAGGGGCCGGAAACACCATATATTTT
CASSLAGAGNTIYF
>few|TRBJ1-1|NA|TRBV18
TGTGCCAGCTCTCAGGTGAACACTGAAGCTTTCTTT
CASSQVNTEAFF
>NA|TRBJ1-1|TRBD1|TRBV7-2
TGTGCCAGCAGCTCGCAGAACAGGGGGGACACTGAAGCTTTCTTT
CASSSQNRGDTEAFF
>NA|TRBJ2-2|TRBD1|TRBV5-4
TGTGCCAGCAGTTCCGGGACAGGGCTGACCGGGGAGCTGTTTTTT
CASSSGTGLTGELFF
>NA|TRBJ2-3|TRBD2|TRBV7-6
TGTGCCAGCAGCGATAACCCGAGCGGCGGGGGGGCCATAGATACGCAGTATTTT
CASSDNPSGGGAIDTQYF
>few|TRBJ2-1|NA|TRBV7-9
TGTGCCAGCAGCTTAGTTGTCAGGGGAATGGTAAACAATGAGCAGTTCTTC
CASSLVVRGMVNNEQFF
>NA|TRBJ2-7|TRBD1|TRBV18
TGTGCCAGCTCACAGACAGGGGTCACCTACGAGCAGTACTTC
CASSQTGVTYEQYF
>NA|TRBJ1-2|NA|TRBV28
TGTGCCAGCAACCCCTCCGGGAAAGGCTACACCTTC
CASNPSGKGYTF
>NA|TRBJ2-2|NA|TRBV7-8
TGTGCCAGCAGCCCTCCGGGACAAACGAACACCGGGGAGCTGTTTTTT
CASSPPGQTNTGELFF
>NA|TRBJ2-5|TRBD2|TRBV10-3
TGTGCCATCAGTGAGTCCAGCGGGACGTCGGCAGGCCAGTACTTC
CAISESSGTSAGQYF
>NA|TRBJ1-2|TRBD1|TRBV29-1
TGCAGCTTCCGGGACAGAGGAGGCTACACCTTC
CSFRDRGGYTF
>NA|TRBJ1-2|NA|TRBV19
TGTGCCAGTCACTCGGGTGGCTACACCTTC
CASHSGGYTF
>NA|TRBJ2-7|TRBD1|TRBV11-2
TGTGCCAGCAGCTTGACAGGGGATGGCTACGAGCAGTACTTC
CASSLTGDGYEQYF
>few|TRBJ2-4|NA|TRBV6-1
TGTGCCAGCAGTGAGCAGGATGACATTCAGTACTTC
CASSEQDDIQYF
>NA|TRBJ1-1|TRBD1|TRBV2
TGTGCCAGCAGCAGACTACAGGGGGCGGGGACTGAAGCTTTCTTT
CASSRLQGAGTEAFF
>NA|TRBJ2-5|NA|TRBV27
TGTGCCAGCAGTTTGTTAGGGGCTGGGGAGACCCAGTACTTC
CASSLLGAGETQYF
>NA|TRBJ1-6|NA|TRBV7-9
TGTGCCAGCAGCCTGCTCAGGGCTAATTCACCCCTCCACTTT
CASSLLRANSPLHF
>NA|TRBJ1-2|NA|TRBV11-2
TGTGCCAGCAGCTTAGGGACAGAGAGCACCTTC
CASSLGTESTF
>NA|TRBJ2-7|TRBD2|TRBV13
TGTGCCAGCAGCCCACCCTTTGCGGACAGGGTGACTAGCGGGGGTCCTAGCTCCTACGAGCAGTACTTC
CASSPPFADRVTSGGPSSYEQYF
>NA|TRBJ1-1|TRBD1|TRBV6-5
TGTGCCAGCAGTTGGACAGGGGGCAACACTGAAGCTTTCTTT
CASSWTGGNTEAFF
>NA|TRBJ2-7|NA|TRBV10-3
TGTGCCATCAGTGGGGGACTTATCTACGAGCAGTGCTTC
CAISGGLIYEQCF
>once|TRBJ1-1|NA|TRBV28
TGTGCCAGCAGCCTACGTAGCCGAACTGAAGCTTTCTTT
CASSLRSRTEAFF
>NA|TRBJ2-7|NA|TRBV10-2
TGCGCCAGCAGTGAGTCACCAGCGCCGGCCTACGAGCAGTACTTC
CASSESPAPAYEQYF
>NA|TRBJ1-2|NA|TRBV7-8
TGTGCCAGCAGCTTAGTGGGTACCGGGGTCTGGGATGGCTACACCTTC
CASSLVGTGVWDGYTF
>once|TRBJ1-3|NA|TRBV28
TGTGCCAGCAGGCCGAACTGGGGAGGCTCTGGAAACACCATATATTTT
CASRPNWGGSGNTIYF
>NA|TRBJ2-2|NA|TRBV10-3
TGTGCCATCAGTGACAGAACGAACACCGGGGAGCTGTTTTTT
CAISDRTNTGELFF
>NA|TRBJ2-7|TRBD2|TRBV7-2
TGTGCCAGCAGCTTTAGCGGGGCCTCCTACGAGCAGTACTTC
CASSFSGASYEQYF
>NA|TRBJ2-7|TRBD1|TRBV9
TGTGCCAGCAGCGTAGCGGCAGGGGGCGTTCAGGACTACGAGCAGTACTTC
CASSVAAGGVQDYEQYF
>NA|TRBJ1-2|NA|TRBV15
TGTGCCACCAGCAGAGATATAGGGAGGGATGGCTACACCTTC
CATSRDIGRDGYTF
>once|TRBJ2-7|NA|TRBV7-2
TGTGCCAGCAGCGAAGGGGGCTACGAGCAGTACTTC
CASSEGGYEQYF
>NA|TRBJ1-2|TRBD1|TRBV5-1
TGCGCCAGCAGCTTGTCTGGGACAGCTAACTATGGCTACACCTTC
CASSLSGTANYGYTF